The T cell receptor beta chain under discussion was sequenced for a study of cytomegalovirus exposure and HLA in healthy donors. Overall study results and limits: A list of 150 or so TCR beta chains associated with cytomegalovirus was given.

Trimming removed 5 bases from V and 4 bases from J, with 15 bases in between. CDR1 SGHAT and CDR2 FQDESV come from the germline V gene (reference sequence). The CDR3 runs 15 residues. This clone was detected only once. The antigen is unknown. PCR used 60 Vbeta primers and 13 Jbeta primers. This table comes from immunoSEQ multiplex PCR, and its TCRdb copy is limited to in-frame clones, with some not included. Of about 180,000 clones listed, around 80% are singletons. Sequenced sample: PBMCs. The rearrangement uses TRBV11-1 and TRBJ2-4, with D possibly being TRBD2 (5 bases). The clonotype originates from a man in his late teens or twenties in good health and CMV-seronegative. This CDR3 is CASSPSRGEKNIQYF. The CDR3 nucleotides read TGTGCCAGCAGCCCATCACGGGGAGAGAAAAACATTCAGTACTTC.